A selection of T cell receptor beta chains follows, all from one sample in a study of blood T cell repertoires in COVID-19. Assay used: immunoSEQ multiplex PCR; TCRdb lists only in-frame clones, some missing. The sample consists of approximately 160,000 clones, 80% to 90% of them appearing once. Sequencing used peripheral blood. These TCRs come from a man aged 35 to 55 who had recovered from COVID-19. CDR3s include the opening cysteine and the closing phenylalanine or tryptophan. D genes are given only for firm matches. Only part of the rows carry a size: once, few, many, or a class if the clone is expanded.

d_call: .; clone_size: .; j_call: TRBJ1-4; v_call: TRBV18; cdr3_nt: TGTGCCAGCTCGCCCACAGGGACTAATGAAAAACTGTTTTTT; cdr3_aa: CASSPTGTNEKLFF
d_call: .; clone_size: .; j_call: TRBJ2-3; v_call: TRBV29-1; cdr3_nt: TGCAGCGTTAAAAGGGGAGATACGCAGTATTTT; cdr3_aa: CSVKRGDTQYF
d_call: TRBD2; clone_size: .; j_call: TRBJ2-5; v_call: TRBV7-2; cdr3_nt: TGTGCCAGCAGGGCCCCGGGGGGAGAGACCCAGTACTTC; cdr3_aa: CASRAPGGETQYF
d_call: .; clone_size: .; j_call: TRBJ1-3; v_call: TRBV12-3/TRBV12-4; cdr3_nt: TGTGCCAGCAGCCCCGAGAGAAACACCATATATTTT; cdr3_aa: CASSPERNTIYF
d_call: TRBD1; clone_size: .; j_call: TRBJ1-2; v_call: TRBV5-1; cdr3_nt: TGCGCCAGCAGCTTGGATACAGGGGATGGTGGCTACACCTTC; cdr3_aa: CASSLDTGDGGYTF
d_call: .; clone_size: .; j_call: TRBJ2-7; v_call: TRBV4-1; cdr3_nt: TGCGCCAGCAGCCAAGTACGGGGGACCTACGAGCAGTACTTC; cdr3_aa: CASSQVRGTYEQYF
d_call: .; clone_size: .; j_call: TRBJ2-4; v_call: TRBV18; cdr3_nt: TGTGCCAGCTCACCACCCACAGTAGCCAAAAACATTCAGTACTTC; cdr3_aa: CASSPPTVAKNIQYF
d_call: TRBD2; clone_size: .; j_call: TRBJ2-5; v_call: TRBV5-4; cdr3_nt: TGTGCCAGCAGCGTTCCTGGACTAGCGGGGTACCGACAAGAGACCCAGTACTTC; cdr3_aa: CASSVPGLAGYRQETQYF
d_call: TRBD1; clone_size: .; j_call: TRBJ1-1; v_call: TRBV29-1; cdr3_nt: TGCAGCGTCCGAGGCGGGACAGGGGGGACTGAAGCTTTCTTT; cdr3_aa: CSVRGGTGGTEAFF
d_call: TRBD1; clone_size: few; j_call: TRBJ2-7; v_call: TRBV5-1; cdr3_nt: TGCGCCAGCAGCGCAAGGACAGGGGGCTACGAGCAGTACTTC; cdr3_aa: CASSARTGGYEQYF
d_call: .; clone_size: once; j_call: TRBJ2-5; v_call: TRBV30; cdr3_nt: TGTGCCTGGAGTGGGGGGCAGGCTAGGGTGGAGACCCAGTACTTC; cdr3_aa: CAWSGGQARVETQYF
d_call: .; clone_size: .; j_call: TRBJ2-7; v_call: TRBV5-6; cdr3_nt: TGTGCCAGCAGCTTGCTGACAGGCCCAAACTCCTACGAGCAGTACTTC; cdr3_aa: CASSLLTGPNSYEQYF
d_call: .; clone_size: .; j_call: TRBJ2-7; v_call: TRBV11-2; cdr3_nt: TGTGCCAGCAGCCGAAGTCAACTCGAGCAGTACTTC; cdr3_aa: CASSRSQLEQYF
d_call: TRBD2; clone_size: .; j_call: TRBJ2-7; v_call: TRBV7-2; cdr3_nt: TGTGCCAGCAGCCCCCAGACTAGCGGGGGGGTCAGCTCCTACGAGCAGTACTTC; cdr3_aa: CASSPQTSGGVSSYEQYF